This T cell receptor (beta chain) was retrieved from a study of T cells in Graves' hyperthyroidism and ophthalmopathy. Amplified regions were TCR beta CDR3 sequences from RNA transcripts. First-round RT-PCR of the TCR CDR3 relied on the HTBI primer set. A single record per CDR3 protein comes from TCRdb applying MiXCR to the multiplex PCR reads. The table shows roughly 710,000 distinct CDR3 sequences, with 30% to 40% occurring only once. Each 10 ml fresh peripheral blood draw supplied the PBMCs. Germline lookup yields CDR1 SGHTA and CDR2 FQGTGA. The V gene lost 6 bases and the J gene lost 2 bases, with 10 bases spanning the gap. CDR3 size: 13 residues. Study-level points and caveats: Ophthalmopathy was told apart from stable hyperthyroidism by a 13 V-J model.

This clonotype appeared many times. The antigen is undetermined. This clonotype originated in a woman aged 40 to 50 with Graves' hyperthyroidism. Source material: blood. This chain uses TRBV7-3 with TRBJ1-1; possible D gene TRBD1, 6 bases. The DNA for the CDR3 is TGTGCCAGCAGGGCAGGGGATAACACTGAAGCTTTCTTT. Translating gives CASRAGDNTEAFF.